Shown below are 20 T cell receptor beta chains from a single sample sequenced in a study of blood T cells in healthy people across ages. Next came a second PCR, run for 7 to 11 cycles, which used a sample-barcoded 5' primer along with a J-beta primer mix. In TCRdb, the 5' RACE reads were re-called with MiXCR into one record per CDR3 protein. The sample records 550,000 to 800,000 distinct CDR3 sequences, approximately 29% being singletons. The sample taken for sequencing was blood. The receptors here all came from an elderly woman in good health.

This clonotype was recorded many times. The chain carries TRBV15 and TRBJ2-5; 7 bases align to TRBD2. The J segment lost 4 bases and the V segment lost 0 bases, leaving 5 bases of the junction unmatched. There are 15 residues in the CDR3. Germline CDR1 is LNHNV and CDR2 is YYDKDF (reference sequence). CDR3 in DNA: TGTGCCACCAGCAGAGATGCTGGGGGGGTAGAGACCCAGTACTTC. Translated, it gives CATSRDAGGVETQYF.

This clonotype was recorded once. This may come from a read error, since a much larger clone is one base off. This chain uses TRBV7-6 with TRBJ2-7; the D gene is possibly TRBD2 (6 bases). CDR3 length: 14 amino acids. The V gene's germline CDR1 is SGHVS and CDR2 FNYEAQ. This CDR3 is CARSSGLTDYEQYF. Here the CDR3 DNA reads TGTGCCCGCAGCTCCGGACTAACCGACTACGAGCAGTACTTC.

The J gene is TRBJ2-5, the V gene TRBV7-3; D might be TRBD2 (7 bases). Trimming pared 5 bases from V and 5 bases from J, leaving 21 bases between. Germline values: CDR1 SGHTA, CDR2 FQGTGA. The CDR3 runs to 16 residues. The CDR3, as DNA: TGTGCCAGCAGCCCCCATGGGGGGGGGGCCCGGGAGACCCAGTACTTC. The encoded protein is CASSPHGGGARETQYF.

In its sample, this clonotype was seen many times. The chain combines TRBV6-2 or TRBV6-3 with TRBJ2-7; no definite D call. The CDR3 covers 14 residues. The V end lost 3 bases, the J end lost 0 bases, and 9 bases lay between the germline ends. Germline V gives CDR1 MNHEY, CDR2 SVGEGT. CDR3 loop: CASSYGSSSYEQYF. The CDR3 DNA reads TGTGCCAGCAGTTATGGGTCGAGCTCCTACGAGCAGTACTTC.

This clonotype occurred many times. The rearrangement joins TRBV9 to TRBJ1-2; 9 nucleotides line up with TRBD1. Trimming cost V 3 bases and J 8 bases; bases outside gene matches: 8. The germline V gene encodes CDR1 SGDLS and CDR2 YYNGEE. The length of the CDR3 is 14 residues. The CDR3 here is CASSGTQGAGGYTF. The CDR3 DNA sequence: TGTGCCAGCAGCGGAACACAGGGGGCGGGAGGCTACACCTTC.

This clonotype was observed many times. The CDR3 spells CASSLWPDTQYF. The DNA for the CDR3 is TGTGCCAGCAGCTTATGGCCAGATACGCAGTATTTT. This chain uses TRBV7-2 with TRBJ2-3; D remains ambiguous. The germline CDR1 and CDR2 sequences are SGHTA and FQGNSA. V dropped 2 bases and J dropped 4 bases, with 4 bases sitting between them. The CDR3 totals 12 residues.

This clonotype was counted at least ten times. V usage is TRBV3-1 and J usage is TRBJ1-5; TRBD1 aligns across 7 bases. CDR3 length: 14 amino acids. The V gene's germline CDR1 is LGHDT and CDR2 YNNKEL (reference sequence). The V segment lost 3 bases and the J segment 9 bases; nucleotides outside the gene matches: 8. The CDR3 is CASSQTTGSPPQHF. CDR3 in DNA: TGTGCCAGCAGCCAGACGACAGGGTCTCCGCCCCAGCATTTT.

In this sample, this clonotype turned up many times. The chain uses TRBV7-2 and TRBJ2-3; the D is unclear. There are 13 residues in the CDR3. Germline V lookup: CDR1 SGHTA, CDR2 FQGNSA. V was clipped by 6 bases and J by 1 base, with 8 bases between them. The CDR3 bases are TGTGCCAGCAGGTTCCGGCGCACAGATACGCAGTATTTT. Translating gives CASRFRRTDTQYF.

As regards this clonotype: A read error may explain this, as a much larger clone is one base away. V usage is TRBV20-1 and J usage is TRBJ2-7; D ambiguous. Germline CDR1 is DFQATT and CDR2 is SNEGSKA (reference sequence). The CDR3 loop spans 13 amino acids. V dropped 8 bases and J dropped 7 bases, with 21 bases sitting between them. Written as DNA, the CDR3 is TGCAGTACCCCCTCGGCTACCTACAATGAGCAGTACTTC. Protein sequence: CSTPSATYNEQYF.

This clonotype was picked up many times. V usage is TRBV20-1 and J usage is TRBJ1-5; TRBD1 matches at 7 bases. CDR1 and CDR2 (germline): DFQATT, SNEGSKA (reference sequence). J was trimmed by 9 bases and V by 3 bases; bases with no gene match: 11. This CDR3 region has 14 residues. CDR3 loop: CSASFSRGNWPQHF. In nucleotides, the CDR3 is TGCAGTGCTAGTTTCTCCAGGGGGAATTGGCCCCAGCATTTT.

As concerns this clonotype: Mismatch with germline at one junction end may stem from a read error. The J gene is TRBJ2-3, the V gene TRBV12-3 or TRBV12-4; D may be TRBD2 (7 bases). This CDR3 comprises 14 residues. The CDR3, as DNA: TGTGCCAGCAGTTGGGGGGGCGGCACAGATGCGCAGTATTTT. Residues: CASSWGGGTDAQYF.

This clonotype was found many times. The rearrangement joins TRBV7-3 to TRBJ2-5; possibly TRBD1 for D (5 bases). This CDR3 has 15 residues. Germline loops: CDR1 SGHTA, CDR2 FQGTGA. V was shortened by 2 bases and J by 7 bases, with 17 bases between the two germline ends. CDR3 sequence: CASSLSAGPGGTQYF. The CDR3 DNA reads as TGTGCCAGCAGCTTATCGGCAGGGCCAGGCGGGACCCAGTACTTC.

This clonotype was recorded at least ten times. The V gene is TRBV7-9, the J gene TRBJ2-7; 8 nucleotides match TRBD1. Per the germline V gene, CDR1 is SEHNR and CDR2 is FQNEAQ (reference sequence). The CDR3 totals 13 residues. After removal of 4 bases from V and 3 bases from J, the junction contained 2 bases not matched to a gene. The chain's CDR3 is CASSSDRGYEQYF. CDR3 bases: TGTGCCAGCAGCTCTGACAGGGGCTACGAGCAGTACTTC.

A word on this clonotype: A much larger clone differs by one base, so this may be a read error. V and J are TRBV3-1 and TRBJ2-1; 10 bases are shared with TRBD2. The CDR3 has 14 residues. Germline lookup yields CDR1 LGHDT and CDR2 YNNKEL (reference sequence). With 5 bases clipped from V and 7 bases from J, the junction kept 5 bases outside the gene matches. This CDR3 is CASSWSGGVNEQFF. The CDR3 DNA sequence: TGTGCCAGCAGCTGGAGCGGGGGGGTTAATGAGCAGTTCTTC.

This chain connects TRBV10-3 to TRBJ2-3, with 8 bases fitting TRBD2. Germline loops: CDR1 ENHRY, CDR2 SYGVKD. There are 14 residues in the CDR3. V lost 11 bases to trimming and J lost 1 base; unmatched junction nucleotides: 8. CDR3 sequence: CASSGREGTDTQYF. For the CDR3, the DNA is TGTGCCTCCAGTGGGCGGGAGGGCACAGATACGCAGTATTTT.

This clonotype was observed many times. The chain uses TRBV4-3 and TRBJ2-3, with D tentatively TRBD1 (5 bases). Germline CDR1 is LGHNA and CDR2 is YSLEER. V lost 1 base, J lost 3 bases, and 14 bases lay in between. The CDR3 contains 16 residues. CDR3 bases: TGCGCCAGCAGCCAAGCTATCCCACCAGGGACAGATACGCAGTATTTT. This sequence encodes CASSQAIPPGTDTQYF.

The chain recombines TRBV11-2 with TRBJ2-1; D might be TRBD1 or TRBD2, each matching 6 bases. Germline V gene lookup returns CDR1 SGHAT and CDR2 FQNNGV. The V end lost 0 bases, the J end lost 9 bases, and 9 bases lay between the germline ends. This CDR3 has 13 amino acids. This CDR3 is CASSLDRGLEQFF. DNA for the CDR3: TGTGCCAGCAGCTTAGATCGGGGGCTTGAGCAGTTCTTC.

This clonotype showed up many times. The chain links TRBV20-1 to TRBJ2-7; 7 positions match TRBD1. The CDR3 is 14 amino acids. The germline V gene has CDR1 DFQATT and CDR2 SNEGSKA (reference sequence). J gave up 6 bases and V 3 bases, and 11 bases lay outside the gene matches. Here the CDR3 reads CSASRNRGKGEQYF. Here the CDR3 DNA reads TGCAGTGCTAGCCGCAACAGGGGAAAGGGCGAGCAGTACTTC.

This clonotype was observed a handful of times. The chain uses TRBV3-1 and TRBJ1-1; D ambiguous. The CDR3 sequence is 14 residues long. Per germline, CDR1 LGHDT and CDR2 YNNKEL (reference sequence). Between the trimmed V and J ends, which lost 0 bases and 7 bases, there was a span of 12 bases. CDR3 bases: TGTGCCAGCAGCCAAGACCTCGTCCGCGTTGAAGCTTTCTTT. This translates into CASSQDLVRVEAFF.

This clonotype was counted at least ten times. The chain combines TRBV20-1 with TRBJ1-5; TRBD1 matches at 7 bases. V lost 2 bases, J lost 2 bases, and 3 bases stayed unmatched. The CDR3 covers 14 residues. CDR1 is DFQATT and CDR2 is SNEGSKA in the germline V gene (reference sequence). CDR3 in DNA: TGCAGTGCTAGACCTACAGGGGGCAATCAGCCCCAGCATTTT. Translation: CSARPTGGNQPQHF.